The clone carrying this T cell receptor (beta chain) has ten or more counts. Antigen specificity is unknown. This entry comes from a study of breast tumors, draining lymph nodes, adjacent tissues. TCRdb re-called the multiplex PCR reads through MiXCR, storing one row per CDR3 protein. The sample has about 80,000 distinct CDR3 sequences, 15% to 20% seen once. Samples came from axillary lymph nodes draining the breast cancer. Study outcomes and limitations: Luminal-like breast cancer showed significantly higher tumor–nontumor repertoire similarity than basal-like. Tumor T cell lymph node origin was a supported hypothesis, not proven.

V trimming: 1 base; J trimming: 0 bases; junction bases outside the gene matches: 0. CDR1 SEHNR and CDR2 FQNEAQ come from the germline V gene (reference sequence). This CDR3 has 14 amino acids. The chain has TRBV7-9 and TRBJ2-7, with TRBD1 matching 7 bases. Sequences were obtained from axillary lymph node tissue. This sequence was found in a female donor with breast cancer. Some clones in this sample may be carry-over from other donors' samples. The CDR3 is CASSLGTGSYEQYF. The CDR3 DNA sequence: TGTGCCAGCAGCTTAGGGACAGGCTCCTACGAGCAGTACTTC.